This T cell receptor (beta chain) is from a study of PD-L1 blockade in urothelial cancer. Turning to the study itself: Researchers looked at the blood 3 weeks (second dose) and 6 weeks after treatment began.

This table comes from immunoSEQ multiplex PCR, and its TCRdb copy is limited to in-frame clones, with some not included. Of 65,000 to 80,000 clones in the sample, roughly nine tenths were seen once. This CDR3 comprises 14 residues. V was clipped by 0 bases and J by 5 bases, with 9 bases between them. CDR1 is SGHRS, CDR2 YFSETQ, per germline. Time point meaning: pretreatment peripheral blood. The source is a man aged 70-80 years with urothelial cancer. The chain couples TRBV5-1 to TRBJ1-5, with D perhaps TRBD1 (5 bases). Sequencing was performed on PBMCs, taken around atezolizumab (anti-PD-L1) treatment. As DNA, the CDR3 is TGCGCCAGCAGCTTGGCAGGGTCCGATCAGCCCCAGCATTTT. It translates to CASSLAGSDQPQHF. Combining the CDR3 with reference TRBV5-1 and TRBJ1-5 gives the whole variable domain KAGVTQTPRYLIKTRGQQVTLSCSPISGHRSVSWYQQTPGQGLQFLFEYFSETQRNKGNFPGRFSGRQFSNSRSEMNVSTLELGDSALYLCASSLAGSDQPQHFGDGTRLSIL.